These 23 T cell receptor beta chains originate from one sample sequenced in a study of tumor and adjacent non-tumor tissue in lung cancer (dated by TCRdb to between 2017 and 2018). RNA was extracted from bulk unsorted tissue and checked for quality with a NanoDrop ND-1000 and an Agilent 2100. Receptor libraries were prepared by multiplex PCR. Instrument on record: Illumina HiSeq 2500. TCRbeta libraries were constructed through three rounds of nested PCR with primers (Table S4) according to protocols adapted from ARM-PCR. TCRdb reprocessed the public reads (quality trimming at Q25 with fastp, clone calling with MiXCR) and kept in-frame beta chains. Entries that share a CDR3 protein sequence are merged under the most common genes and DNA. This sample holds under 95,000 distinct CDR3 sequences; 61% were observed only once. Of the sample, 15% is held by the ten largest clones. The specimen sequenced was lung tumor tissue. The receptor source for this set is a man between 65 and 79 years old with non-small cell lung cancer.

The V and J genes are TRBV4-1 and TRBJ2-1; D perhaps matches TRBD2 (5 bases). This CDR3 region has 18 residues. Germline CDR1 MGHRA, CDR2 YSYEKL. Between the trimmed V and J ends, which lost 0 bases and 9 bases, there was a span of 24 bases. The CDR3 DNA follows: TGCGCCAGCAGCCAAGATTTAGAGGACCGGGGAATTGGCAGTGAGCAGTTCTTC. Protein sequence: CASSQDLEDRGIGSEQFF.

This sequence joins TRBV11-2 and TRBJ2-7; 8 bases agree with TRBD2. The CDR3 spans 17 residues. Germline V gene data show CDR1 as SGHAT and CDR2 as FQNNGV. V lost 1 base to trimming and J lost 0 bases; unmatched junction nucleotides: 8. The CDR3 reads CASSLVLTSGGSYEQYF. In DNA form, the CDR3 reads TGTGCCAGCAGCTTAGTGCTGACCAGCGGGGGCTCCTACGAGCAGTACTTC. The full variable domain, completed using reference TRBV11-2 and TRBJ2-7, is EAGVAQSPRYKIIEKRQSVAFWCNPISGHATLYWYQQILGQGPKLLIQFQNNGVVDDSQLPKDRFSAERLKGVDSTLKIQPAKLEDSAVYLCASSLVLTSGGSYEQYFGPGTRLTVT.

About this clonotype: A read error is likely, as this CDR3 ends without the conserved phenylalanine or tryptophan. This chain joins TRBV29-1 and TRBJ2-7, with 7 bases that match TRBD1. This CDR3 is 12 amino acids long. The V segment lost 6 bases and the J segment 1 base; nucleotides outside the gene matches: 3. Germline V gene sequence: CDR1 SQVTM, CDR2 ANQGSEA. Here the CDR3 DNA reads TGCAGCGTGTTACAGGGGTCCTACGAGCAGTACCTC. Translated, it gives CSVLQGSYEQYL.

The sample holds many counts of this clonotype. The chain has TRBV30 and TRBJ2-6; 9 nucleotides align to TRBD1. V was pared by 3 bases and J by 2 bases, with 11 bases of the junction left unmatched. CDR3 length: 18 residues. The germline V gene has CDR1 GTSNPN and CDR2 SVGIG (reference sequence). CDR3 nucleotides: TGTGCCTGGAGCTCTTACCACAGGGGGCGAACTGGGGCCAACGTCCTGACTTTC. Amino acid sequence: CAWSSYHRGRTGANVLTF. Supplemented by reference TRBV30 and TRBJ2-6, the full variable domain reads SQTIHQWPATLVQPVGSPLSLECTVEGTSNPNLYWYRQAAGRGLQLLFYSVGIGQISSEVPQNLSASRPQDRQFILSSKKLLLSDSGFYLCAWSSYHRGRTGANVLTFGAGSRLTVL.

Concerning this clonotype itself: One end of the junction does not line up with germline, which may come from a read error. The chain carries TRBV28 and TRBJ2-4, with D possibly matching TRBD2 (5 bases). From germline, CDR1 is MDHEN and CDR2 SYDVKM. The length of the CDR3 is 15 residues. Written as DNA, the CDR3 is TGTGCCAGCAGTTTTCGGGGATTAGCCAAAAAAATTCAGTACTTC. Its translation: CASSFRGLAKKIQYF.

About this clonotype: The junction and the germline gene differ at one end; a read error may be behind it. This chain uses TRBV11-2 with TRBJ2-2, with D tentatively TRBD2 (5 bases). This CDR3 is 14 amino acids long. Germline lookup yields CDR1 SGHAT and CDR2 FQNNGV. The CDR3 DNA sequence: TGTGCCAGCAGCTTAGGCGTGAACACCGGGGTGCTGTTTTTC. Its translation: CASSLGVNTGVLFF.

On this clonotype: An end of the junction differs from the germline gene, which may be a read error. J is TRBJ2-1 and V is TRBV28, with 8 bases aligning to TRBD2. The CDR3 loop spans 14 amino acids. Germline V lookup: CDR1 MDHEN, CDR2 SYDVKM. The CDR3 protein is CATLWAGGLNVQFF. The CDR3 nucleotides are TGTGCCACTCTCTGGGCGGGGGGCCTCAATGTGCAGTTCTTC.

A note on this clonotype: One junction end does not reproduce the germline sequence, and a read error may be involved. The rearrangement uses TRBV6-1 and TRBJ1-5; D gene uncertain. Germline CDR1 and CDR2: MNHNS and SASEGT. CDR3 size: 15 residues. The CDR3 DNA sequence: TGTGCCAGCAGAGTTGGAGAGGTCCGCAATCAGGCCCAGCATTTT. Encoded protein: CASRVGEVRNQAQHF.

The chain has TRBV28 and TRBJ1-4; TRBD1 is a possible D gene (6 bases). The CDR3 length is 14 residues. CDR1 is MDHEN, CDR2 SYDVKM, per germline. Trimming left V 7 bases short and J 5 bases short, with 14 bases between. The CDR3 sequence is CASKGGEGNEKLFF. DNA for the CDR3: TGTGCCAGCAAAGGGGGAGAAGGGAATGAAAAACTGTTTTTT.

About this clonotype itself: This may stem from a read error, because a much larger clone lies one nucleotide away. The CDR3 coding sequence is TGTGCCAGCAGTTTCCCCCCGGGAGTGGAAAACATTCGGTACTTC. It is translated as CASSFPPGVENIRYF. The chain uses TRBV6-6 and TRBJ2-4; the D gene is possibly TRBD2 (6 bases). This CDR3 is built from 15 residues. Germline CDR1 MNHNY, CDR2 SVGAGI (reference sequence).

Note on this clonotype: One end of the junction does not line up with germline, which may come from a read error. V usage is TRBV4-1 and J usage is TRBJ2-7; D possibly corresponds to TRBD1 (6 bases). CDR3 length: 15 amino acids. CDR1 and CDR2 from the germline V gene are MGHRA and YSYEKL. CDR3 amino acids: CASGQDRGYPYVKYF. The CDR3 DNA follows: TGCGCCAGCGGCCAAGATAGGGGGTACCCCTACGTGAAGTACTTC.

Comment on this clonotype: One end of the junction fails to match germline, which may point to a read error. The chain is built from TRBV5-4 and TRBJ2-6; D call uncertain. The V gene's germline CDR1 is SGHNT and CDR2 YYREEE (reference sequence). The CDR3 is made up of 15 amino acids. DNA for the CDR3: TGCGCCAGCAGTTTTGATGGCCTTGGGGCCAACGTCCTGACTTTC. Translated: CASSFDGLGANVLTF.

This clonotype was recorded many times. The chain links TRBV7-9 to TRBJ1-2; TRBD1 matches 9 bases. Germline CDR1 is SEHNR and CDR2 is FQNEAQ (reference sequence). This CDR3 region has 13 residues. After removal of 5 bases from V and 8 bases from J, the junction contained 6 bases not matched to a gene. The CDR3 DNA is TGTGCCAGCAGCCTACAGGGGGCGAGAGGCTACACCTTC. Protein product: CASSLQGARGYTF.

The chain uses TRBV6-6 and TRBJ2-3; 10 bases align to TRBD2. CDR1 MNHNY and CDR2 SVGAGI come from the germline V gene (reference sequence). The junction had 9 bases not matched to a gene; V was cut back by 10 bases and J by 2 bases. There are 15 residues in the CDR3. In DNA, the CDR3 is TGTGCCACCCTAAAGACTAGCGGGCTCACAGATACGCAGTATTTT. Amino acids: CATLKTSGLTDTQYF.

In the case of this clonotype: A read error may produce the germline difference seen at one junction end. This CDR3 is CVSNQGGGSNQPQHF. In nucleotides, the CDR3 is TGTGTCTCAAACCAGGGGGGAGGCAGCAATCAGCCCCAGCACTTT. The gene calls are TRBV10-3 and TRBJ1-5, with 7 positions matching TRBD1. The length of the CDR3 is 15 residues. Germline CDR1 ENHRY, CDR2 SYGVKD.

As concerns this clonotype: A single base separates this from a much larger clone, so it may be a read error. CDR3 in amino acids: CATEDPGGYNGQFF. CDR3 coding DNA: TGTGCCACCGAAGACCCCGGCGGCTACAATGGGCAGTTCTTC. This chain links TRBV6-2 or TRBV6-3 with TRBJ2-1; D gene uncertain. The germline V gene has CDR1 MNHEY and CDR2 SVGEGT. The CDR3 extends over 14 amino acids.

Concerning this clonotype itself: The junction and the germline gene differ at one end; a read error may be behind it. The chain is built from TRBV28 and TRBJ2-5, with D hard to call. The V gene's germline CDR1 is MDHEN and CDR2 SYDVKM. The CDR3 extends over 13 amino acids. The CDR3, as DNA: TGTACCAGCAGTTTGTCGACTCGAGAGACCCAGTACTTC. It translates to CTSSLSTRETQYF.

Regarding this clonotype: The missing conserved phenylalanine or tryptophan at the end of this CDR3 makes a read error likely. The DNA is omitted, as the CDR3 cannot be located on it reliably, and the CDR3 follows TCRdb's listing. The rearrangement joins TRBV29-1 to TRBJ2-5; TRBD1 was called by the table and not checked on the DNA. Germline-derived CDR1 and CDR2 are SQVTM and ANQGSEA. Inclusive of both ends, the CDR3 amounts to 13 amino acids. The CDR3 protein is CSVADRYQESQCL.

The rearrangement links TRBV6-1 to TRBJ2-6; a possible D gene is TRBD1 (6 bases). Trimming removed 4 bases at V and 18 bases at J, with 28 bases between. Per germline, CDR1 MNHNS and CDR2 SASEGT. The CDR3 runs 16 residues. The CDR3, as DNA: TGTGCCAGCAGTGCCGAGGACAGCACTGGGGCCAACGTTCCGACTTTC. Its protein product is CASSAEDSTGANVPTF.

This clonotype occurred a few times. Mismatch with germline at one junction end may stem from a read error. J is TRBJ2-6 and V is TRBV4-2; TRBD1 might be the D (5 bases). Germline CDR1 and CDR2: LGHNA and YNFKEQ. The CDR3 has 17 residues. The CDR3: CASSQEGMSSGANVLMF. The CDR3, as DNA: TGTGCCAGCAGCCAAGAAGGTATGAGCTCTGGGGCCAACGTCCTGATGTTC.

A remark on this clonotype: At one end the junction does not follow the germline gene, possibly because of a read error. The CDR3 sequence is CASSALRRGAYEKLFF. CDR3 DNA: TGCGCCAGCAGTGCCCTTAGGAGAGGTGCCTATGAAAAACTGTTTTTT. The chain joins TRBV6-5 to TRBJ1-4; D remains ambiguous. From germline, CDR1 is MNHEY and CDR2 SVGAGI. The CDR3 has 16 residues.

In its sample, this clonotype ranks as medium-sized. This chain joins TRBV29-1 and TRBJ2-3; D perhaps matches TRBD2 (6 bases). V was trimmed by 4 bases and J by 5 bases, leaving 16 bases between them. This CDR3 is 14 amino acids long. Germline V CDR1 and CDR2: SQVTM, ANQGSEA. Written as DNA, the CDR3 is TGCAGCGTTGCCCTCTGGAGGGGCCAAGATACGCAGTATTTT. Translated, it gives CSVALWRGQDTQYF.

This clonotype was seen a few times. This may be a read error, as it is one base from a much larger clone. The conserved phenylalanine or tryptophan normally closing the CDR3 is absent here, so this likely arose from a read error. The CDR3 region has the DNA TGTGCCATCAGTGAGAGTGGCGTATCGAACACCGGGGAGCTGTTTTCT. Amino acids: CAISESGVSNTGELFS. The rearrangement joins TRBV10-3 to TRBJ2-2; no clear D gene. The germline CDR1 and CDR2 sequences are ENHRY and SYGVKD. The V and J ends lost 2 bases and 0 bases respectively, with 10 bases between them. CDR3 length: 16 amino acids.